The 13 T cell receptor beta chains given below trace back to one sample, sequenced in a study of T-cell memory formation after mild COVID-19. Each CDR3 protein gets one entry after TCRdb re-called the 5' RACE reads with MiXCR. The sample holds about 470,000 distinct CDR3 sequences, 15% to 20% seen once. Sequences were obtained from PBMCs or a T cell subset sorted from them (not recorded which). These receptors all stem from an adult woman who had mild COVID-19 (a few samples of this study predate the infection). Cell type and time point are not known.

This chain joins TRBV20-1 and TRBJ2-3; 11 nucleotides match TRBD2. J gave up 2 bases and V 6 bases, and 7 bases lay outside the gene matches. Germline V CDR1 and CDR2: DFQATT, SNEGSKA (reference sequence). This CDR3 is 15 amino acids long. The chain's CDR3 is CSAETGLAVTDTQYF. CDR3 DNA sequence: TGCAGTGCCGAAACGGGACTAGCGGTCACAGATACGCAGTATTTT.

Written as DNA, the CDR3 is TGTGCCAGCACCGAGGGGCTGAGTGAAGCTTTCTTT. Protein sequence: CASTEGLSEAFF. J is TRBJ1-1 and V is TRBV12-3 or TRBV12-4; D perhaps matches TRBD1 (5 bases). The CDR3 totals 12 residues. V was clipped by 7 bases and J by 7 bases, with 13 bases between them.

This clonotype was counted ten times or more. The chain recombines TRBV5-1 with TRBJ2-1; TRBD1 aligns across 8 bases. The CDR3 contains 16 residues. V trimming: 3 bases; J trimming: 8 bases; junction bases outside the gene matches: 13. CDR1 and CDR2 from the germline V gene are SGHRS and YFSETQ. The CDR3 spells CASSSDTIGTGDEQFF. The CDR3 coding sequence is TGCGCCAGCAGCTCGGACACAATTGGGACAGGCGATGAGCAGTTCTTC.

This clonotype came up a few times. The rearrangement links TRBV5-1 to TRBJ1-2; D gene ambiguous. V was cut by 6 bases and J by 1 base, with 19 bases left in between. This CDR3 is built from 16 residues. From germline, CDR1 is SGHRS and CDR2 YFSETQ. For the CDR3, the DNA is TGCGCCAGCACCGTAGTCCCAGCCCGTGATAACTATGGCTACACCTTC. Protein product: CASTVVPARDNYGYTF.

The table lists this clonotype with a few counts. The V gene is TRBV4-3, the J gene TRBJ2-1, with TRBD2 identical over 8 bases. CDR1 is LGHNA and CDR2 is YSLEER in the germline V gene. Trimming took 7 bases from V and 0 from J; bases not matched to a gene: 8. This CDR3 has 16 residues. CDR3: CASTPGGRSSYNEQFF. The CDR3 coding sequence is TGCGCCAGCACCCCAGGCGGGAGGAGCTCCTACAATGAGCAGTTCTTC.

This clonotype appeared a few times. V and J are TRBV3-1 and TRBJ1-3; D is ambiguous. The V gene's germline CDR1 is LGHDT and CDR2 YNNKEL (reference sequence). Trimming stripped 2 bases from V and 0 bases from J, with 11 bases between. The CDR3 covers 16 residues. The CDR3 DNA reads TGTGCCAGCAGCCAACGGGGTACTACCTCTGGAAACACCATATATTTT. As protein: CASSQRGTTSGNTIYF.

This clonotype was observed a handful of times. The chain carries TRBV20-1 and TRBJ2-7; no definite D call. CDR3 length: 12 amino acids. CDR1 and CDR2 (germline): DFQATT, SNEGSKA (reference sequence). CDR3 protein: CSAWSNLRGQYF. CDR3 coding DNA: TGCAGCGCATGGTCCAATCTACGAGGGCAGTACTTC.

The J gene is TRBJ2-3, the V gene TRBV27, with D perhaps TRBD1 (7 bases). Trimming removed 5 bases from V and 3 bases from J, with 15 bases in between. The CDR3 is 15 amino acids. The germline V gene encodes CDR1 MNHEY and CDR2 SMNVEV (reference sequence). The CDR3 reads CASSANRGGTDTQYF. The CDR3 bases are TGTGCCAGCAGTGCCAACAGGGGAGGTACAGATACGCAGTATTTT.

A few counts support this clonotype. The rearrangement links TRBV29-1 to TRBJ2-3; D is undetermined. Germline V gives CDR1 SQVTM, CDR2 ANQGSEA. The CDR3 contains 14 residues. With 7 bases removed from V and 1 base from J, the gap between germline ends came to 15 bases. The DNA for the CDR3 is TGCAGCGCCGGGCACACCCAGGGCACAGATACGCAGTATTTT. This sequence encodes CSAGHTQGTDTQYF.

This clonotype has more than one count but fewer than ten. V is TRBV3-1 and J is TRBJ1-2, with TRBD1 matching over 8 bases. The V and J ends lost 4 bases and 7 bases, in that order; junction bases with no gene match: 5. Germline values: CDR1 LGHDT, CDR2 YNNKEL (reference sequence). The CDR3 covers 13 residues. The CDR3 DNA reads as TGTGCCAGCAGCCTCCGGACAGGGACTGGCTACACCTTC. Its translation is CASSLRTGTGYTF.

This clonotype was recorded only once. CDR3 coding DNA: TGTGCCAGCAGCTTAGTTGCGGGACAGGGCTCCTACGAGCAGTACTTC. Protein sequence: CASSLVAGQGSYEQYF. The rearrangement uses TRBV11-3 and TRBJ2-7; 9 nucleotides line up with TRBD1. This CDR3 comprises 16 residues. Trimming at V came to 1 base and at J to 0 bases, leaving 4 bases not matched to a gene. Germline values: CDR1 SGHNT, CDR2 YENEEA.

The table lists this clonotype with a few counts. The chain combines TRBV15 with TRBJ1-1; tentatively, D is TRBD1 (5 bases). The CDR3 runs 14 residues. Between the trimmed V and J ends, which lost 2 bases and 1 base, there was a span of 8 bases. CDR1 is LNHNV and CDR2 is YYDKDF in the germline V gene (reference sequence). In nucleotides, the CDR3 is TGTGCCACCAGCAGACGTCAGGGGAACACTGAAGCTTTCTTT. It specifies CATSRRQGNTEAFF.

The rearrangement links TRBV12-3 or TRBV12-4 to TRBJ2-3; 12 bases fit TRBD2. This CDR3 has 19 residues. J gave up 4 bases and V 5 bases, and 16 bases lay outside the gene matches. The CDR3 loop is CASSLYGLAGHFGSDTQYF. The CDR3 DNA sequence: TGTGCCAGCAGTCTATATGGACTAGCGGGGCACTTTGGATCAGATACGCAGTATTTT.